This T cell receptor beta chain was captured by sequencing in a study of shared clonotypes between healthy human individuals. Repertoires were generated with immunoSEQ multiplex PCR, while TCRdb's copy carries only in-frame clones and drops some. This table holds roughly 2.4 million clones, 90% to 97% found once. Sequenced sample: naive CD4+ T cells sorted from blood. Subset here: CD45RA+ positively selected. The source of this sequence is a man between 18 and 35 years old in good health.

CDR3 nucleotide sequence: TGCGCCAGCAGCATGGGGGGCAGTCCAAGCACAGATACGCAGTATTTT. It yields the protein CASSMGGSPSTDTQYF. This chain joins TRBV5-1 and TRBJ2-3, with D perhaps given as TRBD1 or TRBD2 (6 bases each). Germline CDR1 and CDR2: SGHRS and YFSETQ. V was shortened by 4 bases and J by 0 bases, with 15 bases between the two germline ends. This CDR3 comprises 16 residues. Filled out from reference TRBV5-1 and TRBJ2-3, the complete variable domain reads KAGVTQTPRYLIKTRGQQVTLSCSPISGHRSVSWYQQTPGQGLQFLFEYFSETQRNKGNFPGRFSGRQFSNSRSEMNVSTLELGDSALYLCASSMGGSPSTDTQYFGPGTRLTVL.